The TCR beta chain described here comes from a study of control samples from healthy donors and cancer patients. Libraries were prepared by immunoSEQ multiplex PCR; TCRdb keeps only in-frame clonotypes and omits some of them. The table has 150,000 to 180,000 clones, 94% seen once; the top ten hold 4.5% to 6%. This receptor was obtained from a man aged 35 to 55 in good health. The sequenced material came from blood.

The CDR3 region is CASSTSDSFLGNTIYF. Here the CDR3 DNA reads TGTGCCAGCAGCACATCAGACAGTTTTCTTGGAAACACCATATATTTT. The gene calls are TRBV11-2 and TRBJ1-3; TRBD1 might be the D (5 bases). CDR1 is SGHAT, CDR2 FQNNGV, per germline. The CDR3 length is 16 residues. V was clipped by 5 bases and J by 3 bases, with 17 bases between them.